A single sample is the source of the 14 T cell receptor beta chains below, sequenced in a study of CD8 T cells in ankylosing spondylitis. TCRdb passed the 5' RACE reads through MiXCR, listing each CDR3 protein once. The data show about 25,000 distinct CDR3 sequences, about 2.5% seen once. Sequencing used blood, either unsorted or a sorted T cell fraction (not recorded which). All receptors come from a female donor with ankylosing spondylitis or in good health (not recorded which).

In this sample, this clonotype is medium-sized. This chain connects TRBV9 to TRBJ1-5; the D is unclear. Germline-derived CDR1 and CDR2 are SGDLS and YYNGEE. This CDR3 contains 15 residues. V was cut by 0 bases and J by 0 bases, with 7 bases left in between. Here the CDR3 reads CASSVGEYSNQPQHF. CDR3 coding DNA: TGTGCCAGCAGCGTAGGTGAATATAGCAATCAGCCCCAGCATTTT.

Many counts were recorded for this clonotype. This chain connects TRBV9 to TRBJ2-5; D is uncertain. This CDR3 region has 16 residues. The ends were cut back, 0 bases at V and 2 bases at J, with 14 bases in the middle. Germline V gene sequence: CDR1 SGDLS, CDR2 YYNGEE. CDR3 DNA: TGTGCCAGCAGCGTAGCCCTGGCGGAGCAACAAGAGACCCAGTACTTC. It encodes CASSVALAEQQETQYF. Supplemented by reference TRBV9 and TRBJ2-5, the full variable domain reads DSGVTQTPKHLITATGQRVTLRCSPRSGDLSVYWYQQSLDQGLQFLIQYYNGEERAKGNILERFSAQQFPDLHSELNLSSLELGDSALYFCASSVALAEQQETQYFGPGTRLLVL.

In its sample, this clonotype was seen many times. The rearrangement joins TRBV9 to TRBJ2-2; the D gene is possibly TRBD2 (5 bases). Germline V gene sequence: CDR1 SGDLS, CDR2 YYNGEE. This CDR3 region has 16 residues. Trimming shortened V by 4 bases and J by 0 bases, and 13 bases separated the two germline ends. This CDR3 is CASSPRGGPNTGELFF. CDR3 DNA sequence: TGTGCCAGCAGCCCCCGGGGTGGACCGAACACCGGGGAGCTGTTTTTT.

In this sample, this clonotype turned up many times. This chain links TRBV9 with TRBJ2-1, with 7 nucleotides matching TRBD2. The germline V gene encodes CDR1 SGDLS and CDR2 YYNGEE. The CDR3 is made up of 15 amino acids. The V segment lost 6 bases and the J segment 4 bases; nucleotides outside the gene matches: 10. CDR3 residues: CASTKGGAGYNEQFF. The DNA of the CDR3 is TGTGCCAGCACCAAGGGAGGGGCCGGATACAATGAGCAGTTCTTC.

This clonotype came up many times. The chain couples TRBV9 to TRBJ2-3; 11 bases align to TRBD2. The CDR3 spans 19 residues. V gave up 4 bases and J gave up 0 bases; unmatched junction bases: 13. Germline loops: CDR1 SGDLS, CDR2 YYNGEE. The CDR3 DNA sequence: TGTGCCAGCAGCCCCTACCCCCCGGGACTAGCGGCCAGCACAGATACGCAGTATTTT. This translates into CASSPYPPGLAASTDTQYF.

The table lists this clonotype with many counts. The chain employs TRBV9 and TRBJ2-3, with D uncertain. The germline CDR1 and CDR2 sequences are SGDLS and YYNGEE. This CDR3 has 14 amino acids. Trimming pared 0 bases from V and 2 bases from J, leaving 7 bases between. For the CDR3, the DNA is TGTGCCAGCAGCGTAGGTCCAGACACAGATACGCAGTATTTT. Translation: CASSVGPDTDTQYF.

This clonotype was observed many times. This sequence joins TRBV9 and TRBJ2-5; 9 bases agree with TRBD2. The CDR3 runs to 14 residues. The V gene's germline CDR1 is SGDLS and CDR2 YYNGEE. V lost 4 bases, J lost 4 bases, and 5 bases stayed unmatched. CDR3: CASSLGTSLETQYF. As DNA, the CDR3 is TGTGCCAGCAGCTTGGGGACTAGCCTAGAGACCCAGTACTTC.

This clonotype was picked up many times. The J gene is TRBJ2-3, the V gene TRBV9, with 15 bases fitting TRBD2. V dropped 4 bases and J dropped 1; count of bases not matched to a gene: 13. Germline values: CDR1 SGDLS, CDR2 YYNGEE. CDR3 length equals 20 residues. The CDR3 protein is CASSPRRTSGGALGTDTQYF. CDR3 coding DNA: TGTGCCAGCAGCCCTCGTAGGACTAGCGGGGGGGCCTTGGGCACAGATACGCAGTATTTT.

This clonotype was seen ten or more times. This chain joins TRBV9 and TRBJ2-7, with no clear D. Trimming removed 0 bases from V and 2 bases from J, with 12 bases in between. Per the germline V gene, CDR1 is SGDLS and CDR2 is YYNGEE. CDR3 length: 15 amino acids. In DNA form, the CDR3 reads TGTGCCAGCAGCGTAGGTCCGGCTCAGACCTACGAGCAGTACTTC. Translated, it gives CASSVGPAQTYEQYF. Filled out from reference TRBV9 and TRBJ2-7, the complete variable domain reads DSGVTQTPKHLITATGQRVTLRCSPRSGDLSVYWYQQSLDQGLQFLIQYYNGEERAKGNILERFSAQQFPDLHSELNLSSLELGDSALYFCASSVGPAQTYEQYFGPGTRLTVT.

This clonotype was seen ten or more times. This chain connects TRBV9 to TRBJ2-5; maybe TRBD2 (6 bases). This CDR3 is built from 14 residues. Deletions cut 0 bases from V and 4 bases from J, with 10 bases between. The germline V gene has CDR1 SGDLS and CDR2 YYNGEE. CDR3 bases: TGTGCCAGCAGCGTAGGTGGAGGGGCAGAGACCCAGTACTTC. Residues: CASSVGGGAETQYF.

This clonotype was found many times. The rearrangement joins TRBV9 to TRBJ2-2; D is unresolved. The V gene lost 0 bases and the J gene lost 0 bases, with 3 bases spanning the gap. Per germline, CDR1 SGDLS and CDR2 YYNGEE. The CDR3 extends over 14 amino acids. CDR3 nucleotides: TGTGCCAGCAGCGTAGTGGCGAACACCGGGGAGCTGTTTTTT. Translated, it gives CASSVVANTGELFF.

This clonotype was counted ten times or more. V and J are TRBV9 and TRBJ1-5; no definite D call. Germline lookup yields CDR1 SGDLS and CDR2 YYNGEE. This CDR3 is built from 14 residues. V shed 3 bases and J shed 0 bases, with 7 bases lying between them. The CDR3 DNA reads TGTGCCAGCAGCGGTCACTTTAGCAATCAGCCCCAGCATTTT. Protein sequence: CASSGHFSNQPQHF.

This clonotype was seen ten or more times. The CDR3 loop reads CASSVGGQSSYNEQFF. The CDR3, as DNA: TGTGCCAGCAGCGTAGGGGGACAGAGCTCCTACAATGAGCAGTTCTTC. This chain joins TRBV9 and TRBJ2-1; 7 nucleotides line up with TRBD1. The junction had 3 bases not matched to a gene; V was cut back by 0 bases and J by 0 bases. The CDR3 has 16 amino acids. CDR1 is SGDLS and CDR2 is YYNGEE in the germline V gene.

The sample holds many counts of this clonotype. The J gene is TRBJ1-3, the V gene TRBV9; TRBD1 matches at 7 bases. Germline V gene lookup returns CDR1 SGDLS and CDR2 YYNGEE. This CDR3 has 13 residues. Unmatched junction bases numbered 7, after V lost 8 bases and J lost 5 bases. In nucleotides, the CDR3 is TGTGCCAGTGCGACAGGGAGGAGAAACACCATATATTTT. Amino acids: CASATGRRNTIYF.